The rows below give T cell receptor beta chains drawn from one sample of a study of T cells in Graves' hyperthyroidism and ophthalmopathy. One entry per CDR3 protein, called by TCRdb with MiXCR from the multiplex PCR reads. Among 300,000 or so distinct CDR3 sequences listed, roughly 21% were seen once. Sequenced input: blood. Every receptor here comes from a woman aged 50 to 60 with Graves' hyperthyroidism. CDR3s include the opening cysteine and the closing phenylalanine or tryptophan. D genes are given only for firm matches. Clone size appears in some rows only: once, few, many, or a class for an expanded clone.

>15|-|TRBV12-3/TRBV12-4|-|TRBJ2-1
TGTGCCTCCCGCCCAGGCAGGGAGGCCTACAATGAGCAGTTCTTC
CASRPGREAYNEQFF
>16|many|TRBV30|-|TRBJ1-3
TGTGCCTGGAGCCCGTGGGGACGGAACTCTGGAAACACCATATATTTT
CAWSPWGRNSGNTIYF
>15|many|TRBV9|-|TRBJ1-1
TGTGCCAGCAGCGTAGCAGATGGAATGAACACTGAAGCTTTCTTT
CASSVADGMNTEAFF
>13|many|TRBV12-3/TRBV12-4|-|TRBJ1-5
TGTGCCAGCAGTTTTACAAGCAACCAGCCCCAGCATTTT
CASSFTSNQPQHF
>14|-|TRBV2|TRBD1|TRBJ1-1
TGTGCCAGCACCTCCGGACAGGGACGAACTGAAGCTTTCTTT
CASTSGQGRTEAFF
>14|-|TRBV5-1|TRBD1|TRBJ1-1
TGCGCCAGCAGCTCACCAGGGGGCTCTTCTGAAGCTTTCTTT
CASSSPGGSSEAFF
>16|few|TRBV6-1|TRBD1|TRBJ1-5
TGTGCCAGCAGTCACAGGACAGGGGCTAGCAATCAGCCCCAGCATTTT
CASSHRTGASNQPQHF
>11|many|TRBV20-1|-|TRBJ2-1
TGCAGTGCTTGGGCGCCAGAGGAGCAGTTCTTC
CSAWAPEEQFF
>17|-|TRBV20-1|TRBD2|TRBJ2-1
TGCAGTGCTAGTCGTTCCAGCGGGAGTAGATCCTACAATGAGCAGTTCTTC
CSASRSSGSRSYNEQFF
>16|-|TRBV7-3|-|TRBJ2-1
TGTGCCAGCAGCGTCCTTAGCGGTCCGCTCTACAATGAGCAGTTCTTC
CASSVLSGPLYNEQFF
>16|-|TRBV19|-|TRBJ2-6
TGTGCCAGTAGTATAATAGGTGGATCTGGGGCCAACGTCCTGACTTTC
CASSIIGGSGANVLTF
>15|few|TRBV4-2|TRBD1|TRBJ1-5
TGTGCCAGCAGCCCATTGACAGGGCCCAATCAGCCCCAGCATTTT
CASSPLTGPNQPQHF
>14|few|TRBV19|TRBD1|TRBJ2-2
TGTGCCAGTAGATGGGACAGGGTTACCGGGGAGCTGTTTTTT
CASRWDRVTGELFF
>15|few|TRBV20-1|-|TRBJ1-5
TGCAGTGCTAGACCTCAGGAAAATAGCAATCAGCCCCAGCATTTT
CSARPQENSNQPQHF
>15|-|TRBV18|-|TRBJ1-3
TGTGCCAGCTCCCCTGACAGATTCTCTGGAAACACCATATATTTT
CASSPDRFSGNTIYF
>17|many|TRBV28|-|TRBJ2-3
TGTGCCAGCAGTTTATCGGTATGGAAGCATAGGCCGGATACGCAGTATTTT
CASSLSVWKHRPDTQYF
>16|-|TRBV2|TRBD2|TRBJ2-7
TGTGCCAGCAAAGGCTTTTCGACTAGCCGCACCTACGAGCAGTACTTC
CASKGFSTSRTYEQYF
>13|many|TRBV20-1|TRBD1|TRBJ1-5
TGCAGTGCATCGACAGGGGTCAATCAGCCCCAGCATTTT
CSASTGVNQPQHF
>13|once|TRBV7-3|-|TRBJ2-7
TGTGCCAGCAGCTTAACACAGCAATACGAGCAGTACTTC
CASSLTQQYEQYF
>14|many|TRBV3-1|-|TRBJ2-1
TGTGCCAGCAGCCAAGACATAGCGACGAGCGAGCAGTTCTTC
CASSQDIATSEQFF
>14|many|TRBV12-5|TRBD1|TRBJ1-1
TGTGCTAGTGGTCCAGGGGGCGAGAACACTGAAGCTTTCTTT
CASGPGGENTEAFF
>15|many|TRBV28|-|TRBJ2-3
TGTGCCAGCAGTTTATTAGGCAGGAGCACAGATACGCAGTATTTT
CASSLLGRSTDTQYF
>15|few|TRBV6-1|TRBD1|TRBJ2-2
TGTGCCAGCATCGGACAGGGGGCCCACACCGGGGAGCTGTTTTTT
CASIGQGAHTGELFF
>13|-|TRBV19|-|TRBJ1-2
TGTGCCAGTAGGATGGGGGGTGGCTATGGCTACACCTTC
CASRMGGGYGYTF
>15|many|TRBV30|-|TRBJ1-6
TGTGCCTGGAGTGTACGTCAGACGAATAATTCACCCCTCCACTTT
CAWSVRQTNNSPLHF
>10|-|TRBV20-1|-|TRBJ2-3
TGCAGTGTAGGCGCAGATACGCAGTATTTT
CSVGADTQYF
>15|few|TRBV10-1|TRBD2|TRBJ2-1
TGCGCCAGCAGTGTGCGAGCGGGACCCGATAATGAGCAGTTCTTC
CASSVRAGPDNEQFF
>15|-|TRBV6-5|-|TRBJ2-7
TGTGCCAGCAGTTACTCGATGCAGAGCTCCTACGAGCAGTACTTC
CASSYSMQSSYEQYF
>14|few|TRBV6-5|-|TRBJ2-2
TGTGCCAGCAGTTACTCGACCCACAGGGCTCGGCTGTTTTTT
CASSYSTHRARLFF
>16|-|TRBV20-1|TRBD2|TRBJ2-1
TGCAGTGCTAGACTAGCGGGAGGGCCCTTTTACAATGAGCAGTTCTTC
CSARLAGGPFYNEQFF
>14|many|TRBV30|-|TRBJ1-2
TGTGCCTGGAGGTGGGATAGAGGGGTGAAGGGCTACACCTTC
CAWRWDRGVKGYTF
>12|-|TRBV29-1|TRBD1|TRBJ2-5
TGCAGCGTTGTACAGGGGGGAGAGACCCAGTACTTC
CSVVQGGETQYF
>16|many|TRBV18|-|TRBJ1-1
TGTGCCAGCTCACCTCCCGGGGTAGGGGGAGGTACTGAAGCTTTCTTT
CASSPPGVGGGTEAFF
>14|many|TRBV5-1|-|TRBJ2-2
TGCGCCAGCAGCTTCTTAACAAACACCGGGGAGCTGTTTTTT
CASSFLTNTGELFF
>13|-|TRBV12-3/TRBV12-4|-|TRBJ1-6
TGTGCCAGCAGTTATCTACTTAATTCACCCCTCCACTTT
CASSYLLNSPLHF
>12|many|TRBV11-2|-|TRBJ2-3
TGTGCCAGCAGCTTATTCAAAGATACGCAGTATTTT
CASSLFKDTQYF
>13|many|TRBV20-1|-|TRBJ2-3
TGCAGTGCCGAGGGGGGGAGCGGATATACGCAGTATTTT
CSAEGGSGYTQYF
>13|-|TRBV12-3/TRBV12-4|-|TRBJ1-6
TGTGCCAGCAGTTTTAACAGAAATTCACCCCTCCACTTT
CASSFNRNSPLHF
>14|many|TRBV18|-|TRBJ1-5
TGTGCCAGCTCAAACGGACCGAGGGGGGAGCCCCAGCATTTT
CASSNGPRGEPQHF
>16|few|TRBV9|TRBD2|TRBJ2-1
TGTGCCAGCAGCGTAGAGGGGACTAGCGGGACATTTGAGCAGTTCTTC
CASSVEGTSGTFEQFF
>16|-|TRBV3-1|-|TRBJ2-1
TGTGCCAGCAGCCAAGTCTCCCGCGCTACCTACAATGAGCAGTTCTTC
CASSQVSRATYNEQFF
>12|many|TRBV29-1|-|TRBJ1-2
TGCAGCGTTGAACCCGGCGATTATGGCTACACCTTC
CSVEPGDYGYTF
>16|-|TRBV2|TRBD1|TRBJ1-4
TGTGCCACCACTGGGACAGATTATTCAACTAATGAAAAACTGTTTTTT
CATTGTDYSTNEKLFF
>16|many|TRBV7-2|-|TRBJ2-2
TGTGCCAGCAGCTTAGTCTCGGGAGTAGGCACCGGGGAGCTGTTTTTT
CASSLVSGVGTGELFF
>16|-|TRBV7-9|TRBD2|TRBJ2-1
TGTGCCAGCAGCCTAGCGGGAGGGGCCTCCTACGATGAGCAGTTCTTC
CASSLAGGASYDEQFF
>14|once|TRBV19|-|TRBJ1-5
TGTGCCAGTAACCCGGACGGAGAGTATCAGCCCCAGCATTTT
CASNPDGEYQPQHF